What follows describes a single TCR beta chain. Its antigen is currently not known. No much larger clonotype is one base removed from it; base qualities were not supplied. The library came from RT-PCR. Sequencing took place on an Illumina HiSeq 2500. TCRdb's own reprocessing of the public reads used fastp at Q25 and MiXCR and kept productive beta chains. CDR3 protein duplicates are merged, each entry listing the most common genes and DNA. The sample table records more than 4,500 distinct CDR3 sequences; roughly 91% of these occur just once. Jointly, the top ten make up about 1.9% of the sample. This specimen belongs to a study of yellow fever vaccine responses in identical twins (dated by TCRdb to the late 2010s). As for the study more broadly: Focusing on identical twins, the study followed the T cell clones that responded to the vaccine, and did so with precision. Broad study findings and their caveats: The authors reported that the T cell response to vaccination in identical twins appeared partly convergent and partly personalized.

The sequence was obtained from a woman between 18 and 29 years old who received the yellow fever vaccine. Donor details come from another sample of the same person, matched by shared clones. Here the sequenced sample was T cells from blood (PBMCs), unsorted or a sorted subset (not recorded which), taken before or after yellow fever vaccination (not recorded which).

The CDR3 region has the sequence CASSTGTILYEQYF. The DNA sequence follows: TGCGCCAGCAGTACCGGGACTATCCTCTACGAGCAGTACTTC. This chain joins TRBV5-1 to TRBJ2-7, with 7 bases in between that match TRBD2. The CDR3 runs 14 amino acids, cysteine and phenylalanine included. Just CDR3 DNA is preserved here, 42 bases in frame from base 1. For CDR1 and CDR2, the germline V gene lists SGHRS and YFSETQ. V and J are trimmed by 5 bases and 3 bases, and the gene matches miss 8 bases of the junction.